A selection of T cell receptor beta chains follows, all from one sample in a study of blood T cell repertoires in COVID-19. Using immunoSEQ multiplex PCR, the repertoire was profiled, and TCRdb retains in-frame clones only, with some absent. Among roughly 280,000 clones, around 93% were seen once, and the ten largest hold 2.8%. Specimen: PBMCs or T cells enriched from blood (not recorded which). The receptor source for this set is a man aged 35 to 55 who had been exposed to COVID-19. Each CDR3 is given with its conserved first and last residue. D genes are given only for firm matches. Clone size is stated in some rows and not others, as once, few, many or a class when expanded.

>.|TRBV28|.|TRBJ1-5
CASSFSSGQFNQPQHF
TGTGCCAGCAGTTTTAGTAGTGGACAGTTCAATCAGCCCCAGCATTTT
>.|TRBV28|.|TRBJ1-2
CASSGSSQTNYGYTF
TGTGCCAGCAGTGGGAGTTCGCAGACCAATTATGGCTACACCTTC
>.|TRBV4-3|TRBD2|TRBJ2-2
CASSQDLSGRGTGELFF
TGCGCCAGCAGCCAAGATCTTAGCGGGAGGGGCACCGGGGAGCTGTTTTTT
>.|TRBV19|TRBD1|TRBJ1-2
CASRDRGDGYTF
TGTGCCAGTAGGGACAGGGGGGATGGCTACACCTTC
>once|TRBV27|.|TRBJ2-2
CASSFDTNTGELFF
TGTGCCAGCAGTTTCGACACTAACACCGGGGAGCTGTTTTTT
>few|TRBV7-9|TRBD1|TRBJ1-4
CASSESIGQAEKLFF
TGTGCCAGCAGCGAAAGCATTGGACAGGCTGAAAAACTGTTTTTT
>once|TRBV19|TRBD1|TRBJ1-5
CASSIWTGGGQPQHF
TGTGCCAGTAGTATATGGACAGGGGGCGGCCAGCCCCAGCATTTT
>.|TRBV14|TRBD2|TRBJ2-7
CASSPRLAGTYEQYF
TGTGCCAGCAGCCCCCGACTAGCGGGAACCTACGAGCAGTACTTC
>.|TRBV7-3|.|TRBJ1-1
CASSLDPGGTEAFF
TGTGCCAGCAGCTTAGATCCGGGAGGTACTGAAGCTTTCTTT
>.|TRBV6-5|TRBD1|TRBJ1-2
CASSSTGAPSYYGYTF
TGTGCCAGCAGTTCGACAGGGGCTCCCTCTTACTATGGCTACACCTTC
>few|TRBV30|.|TRBJ1-1
CAWSWGRGTEAFF
TGTGCCTGGAGTTGGGGCCGAGGCACTGAAGCTTTCTTT
>.|TRBV3-1/TRBV3-2|.|TRBJ1-2
CASSQALGTNYGYTF
TGTGCCAGCAGCCAAGCCCTCGGTACGAACTATGGCTACACCTTC
>.|TRBV14|.|TRBJ1-1
CASSQDGATEAFF
TGTGCCAGCAGCCAAGATGGGGCCACTGAAGCTTTCTTT
>once|TRBV28|.|TRBJ1-6
CATRGLSSSYNSPLHF
TGTGCCACCAGGGGCTTATCGAGCTCCTATAATTCACCCCTCCACTTT
>.|TRBV6-5|.|TRBJ1-2
CASSYSGAGYGYTF
TGTGCCAGCAGTTACTCAGGAGCTGGCTATGGCTACACCTTC
>once|TRBV19|.|TRBJ2-7
CASSIEGNEQYF
TGTGCCAGTAGTATAGAGGGCAACGAGCAGTACTTC
>.|TRBV14|TRBD1|TRBJ1-2
CASSQAPPGQGHYYGYTF
TGTGCCAGCAGCCAAGCACCCCCGGGACAGGGTCACTACTATGGCTACACCTTC
>.|TRBV19|.|TRBJ2-7
CASKEGGLAYEQYF
TGTGCCAGTAAAGAAGGAGGATTGGCGTACGAGCAGTACTTC
>.|TRBV6-5|TRBD1|TRBJ1-3
CASSYAVTGGNTIYF
TGTGCCAGCAGTTACGCCGTGACAGGGGGAAACACCATATATTTT
>.|TRBV25-1|TRBD2|TRBJ2-2
CASSRLAGVTGELFF
TGTGCCAGCTCCCGACTAGCGGGAGTCACCGGGGAGCTGTTTTTT
>.|TRBV2|TRBD1|TRBJ2-7
CASRQGASYEQYF
TGTGCCAGCAGGCAGGGGGCCTCCTACGAGCAGTACTTC
>once|TRBV28|TRBD1|TRBJ1-5
CASSPRGQGSQPQHF
TGTGCCAGCAGCCCCCGGGGACAGGGAAGTCAGCCCCAGCATTTT
>once|TRBV19|TRBD1|TRBJ2-7
CASSRTTGEAYEQYF
TGTGCCAGTAGCCGGACGACAGGGGAAGCCTACGAGCAGTACTTC
>.|TRBV20-1|.|TRBJ1-5
CSASSGNQPQHF
TGCAGTGCTAGTTCGGGGAATCAGCCCCAGCATTTT
>.|TRBV13|.|TRBJ2-7
CASSFGSSELVEQYF
TGTGCCAGCAGCTTCGGTTCTAGCGAGCTGGTGGAGCAGTACTTC
>.|TRBV13|TRBD1|TRBJ1-1
CASSSDRGTEAFF
TGTGCCAGCAGCTCTGACAGGGGCACTGAAGCTTTCTTT
>few|TRBV3-1/TRBV3-2|.|TRBJ2-5
CASSLLGETQYF
TGTGCCAGCAGCCTTTTGGGCGAGACCCAGTACTTC
>.|TRBV7-2|.|TRBJ1-4
CASSTGGVKEKLFF
TGTGCCAGCAGCACCGGAGGGGTCAAAGAAAAACTGTTTTTT
>.|TRBV27|.|TRBJ2-6
CATSGDLLPSGANVLTF
TGTGCCACCAGTGGGGACTTATTACCTTCTGGGGCCAACGTCCTGACTTTC
>.|TRBV12-5|.|TRBJ1-5
CASGLTSQTRGNQPQHF
TGTGCTAGTGGTTTGACCTCTCAAACCCGGGGCAATCAGCCCCAGCATTTT
>.|TRBV5-6|.|TRBJ1-5
CASSPGGTDNQPQHF
TGTGCCAGCAGCCCCGGGGGAACGGACAATCAGCCCCAGCATTTT
>.|TRBV18|.|TRBJ2-5
CASSLTPQGETQYF
TGTGCCAGCTCACTAACCCCCCAGGGAGAGACCCAGTACTTC
>.|TRBV7-9|.|TRBJ1-2
CASSPREGVDYGYTF
TGTGCCAGCAGCCCGCGGGAGGGAGTGGACTATGGCTACACCTTC
>few|TRBV9|.|TRBJ1-5
CASSVGHGNQPQHF
TGTGCCAGCAGCGTAGGACACGGCAATCAGCCCCAGCATTTT
>.|TRBV19|TRBD2|TRBJ2-2
CASSISLAGNTGELFF
TGTGCCAGTAGTATTAGTCTAGCGGGGAACACCGGGGAGCTGTTTTTT
>.|TRBV3-1/TRBV3-2|TRBD1|TRBJ2-1
CASSQAGTGFSNEQFF
TGTGCCAGCAGCCAGGCCGGGACAGGGTTTTCTAATGAGCAGTTCTTC
>.|TRBV4-3|.|TRBJ2-3
CASSQDKGGTTSTDTQYF
TGCGCCAGCAGCCAAGATAAAGGCGGGACGACTAGCACAGATACGCAGTATTTT
>.|TRBV9|TRBD1|TRBJ1-2
CASTLGQGALDYGYTF
TGTGCCAGCACCCTGGGACAGGGGGCTTTGGACTATGGCTACACCTTC
>once|TRBV5-1|TRBD1|TRBJ1-4
CASSPGQTNEKLFF
TGCGCCAGCAGCCCGGGACAGACTAATGAAAAACTGTTTTTT
>.|TRBV5-4|TRBD1|TRBJ2-7
CASSPGTGDPYEQYF
TGTGCCAGCAGCCCTGGGACAGGGGACCCCTACGAGCAGTACTTC
>.|TRBV27|.|TRBJ1-3
CASRGGTGGGNTIYF
TGTGCCAGCAGGGGAGGGACGGGAGGTGGAAACACCATATATTTT
>.|TRBV7-3|TRBD1|TRBJ2-5
CASSLTGQLQETQYF
TGTGCCAGCAGCTTAACGGGACAGCTCCAAGAGACCCAGTACTTC
>.|TRBV5-5|.|TRBJ2-4
CASSLPGSTKNIQYF
TGTGCCAGCAGCTTGCCAGGGTCAACCAAAAACATTCAGTACTTC
>.|TRBV7-9|TRBD1|TRBJ2-3
CASSPGQVWESDTQYF
TGTGCCAGCAGCCCCGGACAGGTCTGGGAGTCAGATACGCAGTATTTT
>.|TRBV9|TRBD1|TRBJ2-1
CASSVAGGSYNEQFF
TGTGCCAGCAGCGTAGCAGGGGGCTCCTACAATGAGCAGTTCTTC
>.|TRBV10-3|TRBD2|TRBJ2-5
CAISENGGGETQYF
TGTGCCATCAGTGAGAACGGGGGAGGGGAGACCCAGTACTTC
>.|TRBV13|.|TRBJ2-2
CASSSRTPPTGELFF
TGTGCCAGCAGCTCACGGACACCTCCCACCGGGGAGCTGTTTTTT
>.|TRBV4-3|TRBD2|TRBJ2-1
CASSQDTGGPNEQFF
TGCGCCAGCAGCCAAGATACGGGAGGGCCGAATGAGCAGTTCTTC
>.|TRBV19|.|TRBJ2-6
CASSIGQRVSGANVLTF
TGTGCCAGTAGTATAGGTCAGAGGGTATCTGGGGCCAACGTCCTGACTTTC
>.|TRBV4-1|.|TRBJ2-5
CASSQGTVVQETQYF
TGCGCCAGCAGCCAAGGAACAGTAGTTCAAGAGACCCAGTACTTC
>.|TRBV6-5|.|TRBJ2-1
CASSRNYNEQFF
TGTGCCAGCAGCCGTAACTACAATGAGCAGTTCTTC
>once|TRBV2|.|TRBJ1-4
CASSTGFREKLFF
TGTGCCAGCAGCACGGGATTCAGGGAAAAACTGTTTTTT
>.|TRBV2|.|TRBJ1-4
CASSERRRGSEKLFF
TGTGCCAGCAGTGAACGGAGGAGGGGAAGTGAAAAACTGTTTTTT
>.|TRBV7-9|.|TRBJ1-3
CASGLQISGNTIYF
TGTGCCAGCGGACTCCAAATCTCTGGAAACACCATATATTTT
>.|TRBV30|.|TRBJ1-1
CAWSRGTEAFF
TGTGCCTGGAGTAGGGGCACTGAAGCTTTCTTT